These 8 T cell receptor beta chains came from one sample sequenced in a study of blood T cell repertoires in COVID-19. TCRdb keeps only in-frame clones here, not all; method: immunoSEQ multiplex PCR. The repertoire holds a few hundred thousand clones, with 87% as singletons. Sequenced input: PBMCs or T cells enriched from blood (not recorded which). The origin of the receptors is a woman in her late teens or twenties who had recovered from COVID-19.

The rearrangement links TRBV9 to TRBJ1-4, with D tentatively TRBD1 (5 bases). The CDR3 length is 15 residues. With 4 bases removed from V and 4 bases from J, the gap between germline ends came to 14 bases. Germline CDR1 is SGDLS and CDR2 is YYNGEE. CDR3 protein: CASSSRGGVNEKLFF. The DNA of the CDR3 is TGTGCCAGCAGCTCCCGGGGGGGGGTTAATGAAAAACTGTTTTTT.

This chain links TRBV25-1 with TRBJ1-1; 7 bases map to TRBD1. The CDR3 is 14 residues long. The J segment lost 0 bases and the V segment lost 2 bases, leaving 0 bases of the junction unmatched. Germline V gene sequence: CDR1 MGHDK, CDR2 SYGVNS. The chain's CDR3 is CASSEDRVNTEAFF. CDR3 coding DNA: TGTGCCAGCAGTGAAGACAGGGTGAACACTGAAGCTTTCTTT.

The CDR3 sequence: CASRTGVYTQYF. The CDR3 nucleotides read TGTGCCAGCAGGACAGGAGTGTATACGCAGTATTTT. J is TRBJ2-3 and V is TRBV12-3 or TRBV12-4; tentative D call: TRBD1 (6 bases). The CDR3 extends over 12 amino acids. V lost 6 bases to trimming and J lost 7 bases, with 11 bases between them.

As DNA, the CDR3 is TGTGCCAGCAGCTTTTGGACACCTGACACCGGGGAGCTGTTTTTT. The encoded protein is CASSFWTPDTGELFF. The J gene is TRBJ2-2, the V gene TRBV7-2; maybe TRBD1 (5 bases). The V end was cut by 3 bases, the J end by 3 bases, with 11 bases between. This CDR3 region has 15 residues. The germline CDR1 and CDR2 sequences are SGHTA and FQGNSA.

This clone was detected only once. V is TRBV28 and J is TRBJ1-2; 8 positions match TRBD1. Germline V gives CDR1 MDHEN, CDR2 SYDVKM. Trimming cost V 1 base and J 3 bases; bases outside gene matches: 4. The CDR3 contains 15 residues. DNA of the CDR3: TGTGCCAGCAGTTTATCTGGACAGGGCTACTATGGCTACACCTTC. The encoded protein is CASSLSGQGYYGYTF.

The rearrangement links TRBV7-2 to TRBJ1-1; D unresolved. Trimming shortened V by 1 base and J by 4 bases, and 16 bases separated the two germline ends. The CDR3 covers 16 residues. Germline lookup yields CDR1 SGHTA and CDR2 FQGNSA. The DNA for the CDR3 is TGTGCCAGCAGCTTAGATAGGTCGAGGCGAAGCACTGAAGCTTTCTTT. This codes for CASSLDRSRRSTEAFF.

This sequence joins TRBV5-1 and TRBJ2-3; 9 nucleotides align to TRBD2. In germline, CDR1 is SGHRS, CDR2 YFSETQ. There are 17 residues in the CDR3. J gave up 3 bases and V 0 bases, and 8 bases lay outside the gene matches. The CDR3 region has the DNA TGCGCCAGCAGCTTGGCTGGCGGGGGGGCCGTGACAGATACGCAGTATTTT. Translated, it gives CASSLAGGGAVTDTQYF.

In its sample, this clone was seen once. The sample carries other DNA sequences with the same CDR3. The rearrangement links TRBV27 to TRBJ1-4; D gene ambiguous. CDR1 is MNHEY, CDR2 SMNVEV, per germline (reference sequence). V was shortened by 4 bases and J by 0 bases, with 6 bases between the two germline ends. The CDR3 loop spans 14 amino acids. The CDR3 DNA sequence: TGTGCCAGCAGTTCGGTTGCAACTAATGAAAAACTGTTTTTT. Its protein is CASSSVATNEKLFF.